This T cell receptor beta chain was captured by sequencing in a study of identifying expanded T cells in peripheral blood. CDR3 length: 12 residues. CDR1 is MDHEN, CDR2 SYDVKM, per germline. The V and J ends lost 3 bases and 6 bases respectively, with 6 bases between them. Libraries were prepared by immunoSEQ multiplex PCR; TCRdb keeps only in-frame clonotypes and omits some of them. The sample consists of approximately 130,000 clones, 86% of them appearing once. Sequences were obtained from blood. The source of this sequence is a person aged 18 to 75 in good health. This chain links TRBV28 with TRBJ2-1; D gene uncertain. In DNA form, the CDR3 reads TGTGCCAGCAGTTTGGCCGGCAATGAGCAGTTCTTC. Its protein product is CASSLAGNEQFF. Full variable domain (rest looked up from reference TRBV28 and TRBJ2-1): DVKVTQSSRYLVKRTGEKVFLECVQDMDHENMFWYRQDPGLGLRLIYFSYDVKMKEKGDIPEGYSVSREKKERFSLILESASTNQTSMYLCASSLAGNEQFFGPGTRLTVL.